The entry that follows covers one T cell receptor (beta chain) sequence. Germline CDR1 MGHRA, CDR2 YSYEKL. There are 16 residues in the CDR3. With 1 base removed from V and 9 bases from J, the gap between germline ends came to 21 bases. Clones were sequenced by immunoSEQ multiplex PCR, and TCRdb holds only the in-frame ones, with some missing. The sample holds 130,000 to 150,000 clones, around 94% seen once. The entry originates in a study of control samples from healthy donors and cancer patients. The chain has TRBV4-1 and TRBJ1-1; tentative D call: TRBD1 (6 bases). The source is a man aged 55 to 70 with colorectal cancer. Sample: PBMCs. The CDR3: CASSQGYWGAQPKAFF. DNA of the CDR3: TGCGCCAGCAGCCAAGGATATTGGGGGGCGCAGCCGAAAGCTTTCTTT.